A single sample gave rise to the 2 T cell receptor beta chains below, sequenced in a study of human T cells and chemical hapten exposure. MiXCR, run by TCRdb on the RACE reads, gives a single entry per CDR3 protein. The data hold about 400,000 distinct CDR3 sequences, with about 6.3% observed a single time. As to time point: patch test 2, 6 weeks after DPC sensitization. Treatment denoted: therapeutic diphenylcyclopropenone sensitization with weekly scalp DPC. Sequences were derived from whole blood, sampled in connection with sensitization to the hapten diphenylcyclopropenone (DPC). The receptors originated from a woman under 30 with alopecia areata. Some clones in this sample may be carry-over from other donors' samples.

This clonotype was counted ten times or more. The chain joins TRBV6-1 to TRBJ1-5; TRBD1 aligns across 7 bases. Germline CDR1 MNHNS, CDR2 SASEGT. Trimming cost V 0 bases and J 8 bases; bases outside gene matches: 7. This CDR3 has 15 amino acids. The CDR3 loop is CASSEATGHLEPQHF. The CDR3 nucleotides read TGTGCCAGCAGTGAAGCGACAGGGCATTTGGAGCCCCAGCATTTT.

This clonotype was observed many times. The chain links TRBV6-5 to TRBJ2-5, with 8 positions matching TRBD1. J gave up 0 bases and V 8 bases, and 2 bases lay outside the gene matches. This CDR3 is 13 amino acids long. Germline lookup yields CDR1 MNHEY and CDR2 SVGAGI. The CDR3 DNA follows: TGTGCCAGCCACAGGGGGAACCAAGAGACCCAGTACTTC. Protein product: CASHRGNQETQYF.